This T cell receptor (beta chain) was sequenced for a study of cytomegalovirus exposure and HLA in healthy donors. Study-level findings and limits: Researchers had no immune exposure information except CMV serostatus available.

Vbeta (60) and Jbeta (13) primers were used in the PCR. Repertoires were generated with immunoSEQ multiplex PCR, while TCRdb's copy carries only in-frame clones and drops some. The repertoire holds some 130,000 clones, with about 74% as singletons. In regard to this clone: No antigen is known for it.

At the time of sampling, donors were nominally healthy, though unrecorded immune exposures were likely. In germline, CDR1 is SGHTA, CDR2 FQGNSA. Germline trimming cut 1 base from V and 0 bases from J; bases unmatched to any gene: 5. This CDR3 is 16 amino acids long. The sequenced sample consisted of PBMCs. The receptor comes from a male donor in good health and CMV-seronegative. The chain employs TRBV7-2 and TRBJ2-5, with TRBD2 matching over 7 bases. The CDR3 nucleotides read TGTGCCAGCAGCTTAGACGGGAGGCCGTACCAAGAGACCCAGTACTTC. Encoded protein: CASSLDGRPYQETQYF.